A selection of T cell receptor beta chains follows, all from one sample in a study of T cell responses to AZD1222 COVID-19 vaccine. Clones were sequenced by immunoSEQ multiplex PCR, and TCRdb holds only the in-frame ones, with some missing. The profile shows 100,000 to 150,000 clones, about 88% of them singletons. Sequences were derived from peripheral blood, sampled on day 0 of AZD1222 vaccination. The receptors derive from an adult in good health. Both conserved end residues are part of each CDR3. A D gene is named only where the DNA matches it firmly. The size field is filled for only some rows; it gives once, few, many or a size class.

CDR3nt: TGCGCCAGCAGCCAAGCCGGACTAGCGGAAAGCACAGATACGCAGTATTTT
CDR3aa: CASSQAGLAESTDTQYF
j_gene: TRBJ2-3
abundance: NA
v_gene: TRBV4-1
d_gene: TRBD2

CDR3nt: TGTGCCAGCAGTTACGACCCGTCGGCCGCCTACGAGCAGTACTTC
CDR3aa: CASSYDPSAAYEQYF
j_gene: TRBJ2-7
abundance: NA
v_gene: TRBV6-6
d_gene: NA

CDR3nt: TGCGCCAGCAGCTTGGAGGTGGCCTACAATGAGCAGTTCTTC
CDR3aa: CASSLEVAYNEQFF
j_gene: TRBJ2-1
abundance: few
v_gene: TRBV5-1
d_gene: NA

CDR3nt: TGCGCCAGCAGCGGGGGGACAGGGAACTATGGCTACACCTTC
CDR3aa: CASSGGTGNYGYTF
j_gene: TRBJ1-2
abundance: NA
v_gene: TRBV5-1
d_gene: TRBD1

CDR3nt: TGTGCCAGCAGCTTAGATGATCAGCAGCCCCAGCATTTT
CDR3aa: CASSLDDQQPQHF
j_gene: TRBJ1-5
abundance: NA
v_gene: TRBV11-2
d_gene: NA

CDR3nt: TGTGCCAGCAGCTTATTGGGAAATTCACCCCTCCACTTT
CDR3aa: CASSLLGNSPLHF
j_gene: TRBJ1-6
abundance: NA
v_gene: TRBV11-3
d_gene: NA

CDR3nt: TGTGCCAGCAGCGGAGGATCGACTAGCACAGATACGCAGTATTTT
CDR3aa: CASSGGSTSTDTQYF
j_gene: TRBJ2-3
abundance: NA
v_gene: TRBV9
d_gene: NA

CDR3nt: TGTGCCAGTAGTATCCGGACGACCTATGGCTACACCTTC
CDR3aa: CASSIRTTYGYTF
j_gene: TRBJ1-2
abundance: NA
v_gene: TRBV19
d_gene: NA

CDR3nt: TGTGCCAGCAGCTTTGCAGGGATCCTCTCCTACGAGCAGTACTTC
CDR3aa: CASSFAGILSYEQYF
j_gene: TRBJ2-7
abundance: NA
v_gene: TRBV7-2
d_gene: NA

CDR3nt: TGTGCCAGCAGTGAATGGGTGGAGGGGGCGAGACAGCCCCAGCATTTT
CDR3aa: CASSEWVEGARQPQHF
j_gene: TRBJ1-5
abundance: NA
v_gene: TRBV6-1
d_gene: TRBD1

CDR3nt: TGTGCCAGCAAACCCTCCCTAGGACAGAGCTATGGCTACACCTTC
CDR3aa: CASKPSLGQSYGYTF
j_gene: TRBJ1-2
abundance: NA
v_gene: TRBV28
d_gene: NA

CDR3nt: TGTGCCAGCAGCCAAGCGGGAGGTATTCAAGAGACCCAGTACTTC
CDR3aa: CASSQAGGIQETQYF
j_gene: TRBJ2-5
abundance: few
v_gene: TRBV3-1/TRBV3-2
d_gene: TRBD2

CDR3nt: TGTGCCAGCAGCTTGAGTAACGGGAACACAGATACGCAGTATTTT
CDR3aa: CASSLSNGNTDTQYF
j_gene: TRBJ2-3
abundance: NA
v_gene: TRBV7-3
d_gene: NA

CDR3nt: TGCGCCAGCAGCCAAGGCCAGGGGTTCATGAACACTGAAGCTTTCTTT
CDR3aa: CASSQGQGFMNTEAFF
j_gene: TRBJ1-1
abundance: NA
v_gene: TRBV4-3
d_gene: NA

CDR3nt: TGTGCCACCAGTACCCCGGGACCCGGGGCGGATACGCAGTATTTT
CDR3aa: CATSTPGPGADTQYF
j_gene: TRBJ2-3
abundance: NA
v_gene: TRBV24-1
d_gene: NA

CDR3nt: TGTGCCAGCAGTCCCTTAGACAGGGGCCAAGAGACCCAGTACTTC
CDR3aa: CASSPLDRGQETQYF
j_gene: TRBJ2-5
abundance: once
v_gene: TRBV6-5
d_gene: TRBD1

CDR3nt: TGCGCCAGCAGCCGTGTTTCGACTAATCAGCCCCAGCATTTT
CDR3aa: CASSRVSTNQPQHF
j_gene: TRBJ1-5
abundance: NA
v_gene: TRBV4-1
d_gene: NA

CDR3nt: TGCGCCAGCAGCCAAGATATCCCAGGGTGGGGCTACACCTTC
CDR3aa: CASSQDIPGWGYTF
j_gene: TRBJ1-2
abundance: NA
v_gene: TRBV4-1
d_gene: NA

CDR3nt: TGTGCCAGCAGCTTTATAACAGGGCCCAATCAGCCCCAGCATTTT
CDR3aa: CASSFITGPNQPQHF
j_gene: TRBJ1-5
abundance: NA
v_gene: TRBV7-6
d_gene: NA

CDR3nt: TGTGCCAGCAGTTTGGCGCCGGGGGATACTGAAGCTTTCTTT
CDR3aa: CASSLAPGDTEAFF
j_gene: TRBJ1-1
abundance: NA
v_gene: TRBV28
d_gene: NA

CDR3nt: TGTGCCAGCAGAGGCAGCAATCAGCCCCAGCATTTT
CDR3aa: CASRGSNQPQHF
j_gene: TRBJ1-5
abundance: NA
v_gene: TRBV28
d_gene: NA

CDR3nt: TGCGCCAGCAGCTTGGTGGCTAGCGGCGGAGAGACCCAGTACTTC
CDR3aa: CASSLVASGGETQYF
j_gene: TRBJ2-5
abundance: NA
v_gene: TRBV5-1
d_gene: TRBD2

CDR3nt: TGTGCCAGTACCATCGGACTAACCGGCTACAATGAGCAGTTCTTC
CDR3aa: CASTIGLTGYNEQFF
j_gene: TRBJ2-1
abundance: NA
v_gene: TRBV19
d_gene: NA

CDR3nt: TGTGCCAGCAGCAAAACGGGAGAGACCCAGTACTTC
CDR3aa: CASSKTGETQYF
j_gene: TRBJ2-5
abundance: NA
v_gene: TRBV3-1/TRBV3-2
d_gene: NA

CDR3nt: TGTGCCAGCAGTTTAGGATTATGGGGCACCGGGGAGCTGTTTTTT
CDR3aa: CASSLGLWGTGELFF
j_gene: TRBJ2-2
abundance: NA
v_gene: TRBV27
d_gene: NA

CDR3nt: TGTGCCAGCAGCCAAAGGACAGGCTATGGCTACACCTTC
CDR3aa: CASSQRTGYGYTF
j_gene: TRBJ1-2
abundance: NA
v_gene: TRBV3-1/TRBV3-2
d_gene: TRBD1

CDR3nt: TGTGCCAGCAGTGAAGACACCGGGGAGCTGTTTTTT
CDR3aa: CASSEDTGELFF
j_gene: TRBJ2-2
abundance: NA
v_gene: TRBV2
d_gene: NA

CDR3nt: TGTGCCAGCAGCTTAGGACAGGGTAACTATGGCTACACCTTC
CDR3aa: CASSLGQGNYGYTF
j_gene: TRBJ1-2
abundance: many
v_gene: TRBV7-2
d_gene: TRBD1

CDR3nt: TGTGCCAGCAGCTCTAGCCCCCCGGGAGTCCCCGGGGAGCTGTTTTTT
CDR3aa: CASSSSPPGVPGELFF
j_gene: TRBJ2-2
abundance: NA
v_gene: TRBV7-2
d_gene: NA

CDR3nt: TGTGCCAGCAGCCCAACCTCACGCATGAACACTGAAGCTTTCTTT
CDR3aa: CASSPTSRMNTEAFF
j_gene: TRBJ1-1
abundance: NA
v_gene: TRBV4-2
d_gene: NA

CDR3nt: TGTGCCATCAGCATTGATGGTAACTATGGCTACACCTTC
CDR3aa: CAISIDGNYGYTF
j_gene: TRBJ1-2
abundance: NA
v_gene: TRBV10-3
d_gene: NA

CDR3nt: TGTGCCAGCAGCCAAGAACGGACGGTGGTCACAGATACGCAGTATTTT
CDR3aa: CASSQERTVVTDTQYF
j_gene: TRBJ2-3
abundance: NA
v_gene: TRBV3-1/TRBV3-2
d_gene: NA

CDR3nt: TGTGCCAGCAGACCGGGACCGTCTTACGAGCAGTACTTC
CDR3aa: CASRPGPSYEQYF
j_gene: TRBJ2-7
abundance: once
v_gene: TRBV28
d_gene: NA

CDR3nt: TGCAGTGCTAGTACTTCGGCTAGCGGAGCCTACGAGCAGTACTTC
CDR3aa: CSASTSASGAYEQYF
j_gene: TRBJ2-7
abundance: NA
v_gene: TRBV20-1
d_gene: TRBD2

CDR3nt: TGTGCCAGCAGCAAAGCGCCTGAACAAGGACAGGTAGGGGGCTATGGCTACACCTTC
CDR3aa: CASSKAPEQGQVGGYGYTF
j_gene: TRBJ1-2
abundance: NA
v_gene: TRBV21-1
d_gene: NA

CDR3nt: TGTGCCAGCAGCCCGGCTAGCGGGGGCTACAATGAGCAGTTCTTC
CDR3aa: CASSPASGGYNEQFF
j_gene: TRBJ2-1
abundance: NA
v_gene: TRBV6-2/TRBV6-3
d_gene: TRBD2

CDR3nt: TGTGCCAGCAGCTCCCGGGGCGTAAGGGGCTCCTATGGCTACACCTTC
CDR3aa: CASSSRGVRGSYGYTF
j_gene: TRBJ1-2
abundance: NA
v_gene: TRBV7-9
d_gene: NA

CDR3nt: TGTGCCAGCAGCCGGGGGTCTGGAAACACCATATATTTT
CDR3aa: CASSRGSGNTIYF
j_gene: TRBJ1-3
abundance: NA
v_gene: TRBV11-3
d_gene: NA

CDR3nt: TGTGCCAGCAGCCGGGGAGGGCCTAGCACAGATACGCAGTATTTT
CDR3aa: CASSRGGPSTDTQYF
j_gene: TRBJ2-3
abundance: NA
v_gene: TRBV7-9
d_gene: TRBD2

CDR3nt: TGTGCCACCAGTGATTTAGGACTAGCGGGGGGCACAGATACGCAGTATTTT
CDR3aa: CATSDLGLAGGTDTQYF
j_gene: TRBJ2-3
abundance: once
v_gene: TRBV24-1
d_gene: TRBD2

CDR3nt: TGTGCCAGCAGTGCCTATCAGAACGGGAACACTGAAGCTTTCTTT
CDR3aa: CASSAYQNGNTEAFF
j_gene: TRBJ1-1
abundance: NA
v_gene: TRBV2
d_gene: NA

CDR3nt: TGCGCCAGCAGCTTGGTAGTAGAGTACGAGCAGTACTTC
CDR3aa: CASSLVVEYEQYF
j_gene: TRBJ2-7
abundance: NA
v_gene: TRBV5-1
d_gene: NA

CDR3nt: TGTGCCAGTAGTTTAGGGGGACAGTTGAACACTGAAGCTTTCTTT
CDR3aa: CASSLGGQLNTEAFF
j_gene: TRBJ1-1
abundance: once
v_gene: TRBV19
d_gene: TRBD1

CDR3nt: TGTGCCAGTAGTAAGGGCCGCATCTACGAGCAGTACTTC
CDR3aa: CASSKGRIYEQYF
j_gene: TRBJ2-7
abundance: NA
v_gene: TRBV19
d_gene: NA

CDR3nt: TGTGCCAGCAGCCCCGACAGATACGGCGGCTACACCTTC
CDR3aa: CASSPDRYGGYTF
j_gene: TRBJ1-2
abundance: few
v_gene: TRBV7-2
d_gene: NA

CDR3nt: TGTGCCAGCAGTTTAGGTCACACCGAGCAGTTCTTC
CDR3aa: CASSLGHTEQFF
j_gene: TRBJ2-1
abundance: NA
v_gene: TRBV28
d_gene: NA

CDR3nt: TGTGCCAGCAGTTACACTGAGACCCAGTACTTC
CDR3aa: CASSYTETQYF
j_gene: TRBJ2-5
abundance: NA
v_gene: TRBV6-2/TRBV6-3
d_gene: NA

CDR3nt: TGTGCCACCAGTGATTTTGGCGGAGGCACAGATACGCAGTATTTT
CDR3aa: CATSDFGGGTDTQYF
j_gene: TRBJ2-3
abundance: NA
v_gene: TRBV24-1
d_gene: NA

CDR3nt: TGTGCCAGCAGTGAAGCAGGAGGTAATGAGCAGTTCTTC
CDR3aa: CASSEAGGNEQFF
j_gene: TRBJ2-1
abundance: NA
v_gene: TRBV6-1
d_gene: NA

CDR3nt: TGTGCCAGTAGTATCGGCCTAGAATCTAGTCGGGGCTCCTACAATGAGCAGTTCTTC
CDR3aa: CASSIGLESSRGSYNEQFF
j_gene: TRBJ2-1
abundance: NA
v_gene: TRBV19
d_gene: NA

CDR3nt: TGTGCCAGCAGCCCCAGGACAGGAGATACGCAGTATTTT
CDR3aa: CASSPRTGDTQYF
j_gene: TRBJ2-3
abundance: NA
v_gene: TRBV9
d_gene: TRBD1

CDR3nt: TGCAGCGTTGGCTGGACAGGGATGAACACTGAAGCTTTCTTT
CDR3aa: CSVGWTGMNTEAFF
j_gene: TRBJ1-1
abundance: NA
v_gene: TRBV29-1
d_gene: TRBD1

CDR3nt: TGCGCCAGCAGCTTGGACATCCGTAATGAAAAACTGTTTTTT
CDR3aa: CASSLDIRNEKLFF
j_gene: TRBJ1-4
abundance: NA
v_gene: TRBV5-1
d_gene: NA

CDR3nt: TGTGCCAGCAGCTTAGAACATGATGAAAAACTGTTTTTT
CDR3aa: CASSLEHDEKLFF
j_gene: TRBJ1-4
abundance: NA
v_gene: TRBV11-3
d_gene: NA

CDR3nt: TGCGCCAGCAGCCAAAGAGCGGGACAGGGGGGCCATGGCTACACCTTC
CDR3aa: CASSQRAGQGGHGYTF
j_gene: TRBJ1-2
abundance: NA
v_gene: TRBV4-1
d_gene: TRBD1

CDR3nt: TGTGCCAGCTCACGCTCCGGGACAGGTTTCTATGGCTACACCTTC
CDR3aa: CASSRSGTGFYGYTF
j_gene: TRBJ1-2
abundance: NA
v_gene: TRBV18
d_gene: TRBD1

CDR3nt: TGCAGCACGGGGACAGGGGGCTTCTACAATGAGCAGTTCTTC
CDR3aa: CSTGTGGFYNEQFF
j_gene: TRBJ2-1
abundance: NA
v_gene: TRBV29-1
d_gene: TRBD1

CDR3nt: TGCGCCAGCAGCCAAGATCGCGGGATTCAAGAGACCCAGTACTTC
CDR3aa: CASSQDRGIQETQYF
j_gene: TRBJ2-5
abundance: NA
v_gene: TRBV4-3
d_gene: NA

CDR3nt: TGTGCCAGTAGGGACGACAGAAGAGCTAACTATGGCTACACCTTC
CDR3aa: CASRDDRRANYGYTF
j_gene: TRBJ1-2
abundance: NA
v_gene: TRBV19
d_gene: NA